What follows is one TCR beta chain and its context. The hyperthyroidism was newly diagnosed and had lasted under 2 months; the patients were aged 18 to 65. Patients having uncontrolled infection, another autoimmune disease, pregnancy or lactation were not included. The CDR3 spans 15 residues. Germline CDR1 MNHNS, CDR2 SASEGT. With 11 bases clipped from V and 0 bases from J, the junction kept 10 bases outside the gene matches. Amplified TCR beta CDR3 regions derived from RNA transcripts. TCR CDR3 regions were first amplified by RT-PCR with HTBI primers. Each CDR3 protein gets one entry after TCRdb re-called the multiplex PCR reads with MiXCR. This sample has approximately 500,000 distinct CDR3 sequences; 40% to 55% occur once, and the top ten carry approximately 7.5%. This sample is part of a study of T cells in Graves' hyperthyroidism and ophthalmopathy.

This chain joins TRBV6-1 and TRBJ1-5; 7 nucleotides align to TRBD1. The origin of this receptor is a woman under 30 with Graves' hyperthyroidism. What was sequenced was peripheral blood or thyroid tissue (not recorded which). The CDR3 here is CAGATGPYSNQPQHF. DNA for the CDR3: TGTGCCGGCGCGACAGGGCCCTATAGCAATCAGCCCCAGCATTTT.